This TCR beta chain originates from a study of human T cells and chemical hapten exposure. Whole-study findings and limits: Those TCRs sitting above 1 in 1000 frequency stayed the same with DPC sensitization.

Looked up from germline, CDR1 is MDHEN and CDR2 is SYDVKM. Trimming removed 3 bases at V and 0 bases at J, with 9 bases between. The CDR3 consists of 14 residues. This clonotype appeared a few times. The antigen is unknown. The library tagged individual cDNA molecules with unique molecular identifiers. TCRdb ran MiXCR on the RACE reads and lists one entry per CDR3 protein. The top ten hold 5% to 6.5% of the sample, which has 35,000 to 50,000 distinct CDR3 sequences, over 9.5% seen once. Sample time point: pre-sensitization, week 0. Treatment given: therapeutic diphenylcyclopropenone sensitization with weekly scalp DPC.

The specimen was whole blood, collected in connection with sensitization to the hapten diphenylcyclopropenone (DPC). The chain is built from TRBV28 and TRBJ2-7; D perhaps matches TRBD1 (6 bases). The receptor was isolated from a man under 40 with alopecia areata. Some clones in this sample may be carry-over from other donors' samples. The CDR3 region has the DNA TGTGCCAGCAGTTTTAGGACAGCCTCCTACGAGCAGTACGTC. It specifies CASSFRTASYEQYV.